This TCR beta chain was recorded in a study of regulatory T cells in long-lasting Graves disease (dated by TCRdb to the early 2020s). Background for the entire study: Antithyroid drugs had been taken for less than 3 months by newly diagnosed Graves' disease patients. Persistent Graves' disease patients were compared with newly diagnosed Graves' disease patients by peripheral blood TCR sequencing and RNA sequencing. The study took place in China and was registered as a clinical trial. TCR sequencing covered approximately 13 persistent and around 20 newly diagnosed Graves' disease patients, some 35 samples in total.

General study outcomes and caveats: Only peripheral blood was studied, because thyroid tissue, the primary lesion, was inaccessible. Sequencing and analysis were restricted to the TCR beta chain. Preferential use of TRBV28, TRBJ1-2 and TRBJ2-5 was observed in persistent disease, whereas TRBV20-1 and TRBJ2-1 were favored in newly diagnosed disease. Lower TCR Shannon entropy and fewer highly expanded clones were observed in persistent Graves' disease patients than in newly diagnosed patients, which suggested clonal expansion. The authors noted that the small sample size was a limitation that may lower accuracy. More public clonotypes were shared among persistent patients (2,741) than among newly diagnosed patients (966).

The time point label for this specimen denotes: newly diagnosed GD, antithyroid drugs for less than 3 months. RNA was extracted from PBMCs in TRIzol for both TCR sequencing and RNA sequencing. Graves' disease was diagnosed according to American Thyroid Association guidelines. Patients for the study were recruited at an endocrinology department in Xi'an, China. Each patient gave about 8.1 milliliters of peripheral blood, collected in an EDTA anticoagulant tube. PBMCs were isolated by Ficoll Paque Plus density gradient separation without further T cell sorting. RNA quality was checked with an Agilent 2100 Bioanalyzer and agarose gel, and concentration with a NanoDrop 2000. In its sample, this clonotype was seen many times. What this receptor recognizes is not known. Base qualities were left out, and no much larger clone turns up one base away. For CDR1 and CDR2, the germline V gene lists SNHLY and FYNNEI. The CDR3 numbers 16 residues from cysteine through phenylalanine. Kept here is only the CDR3 DNA, which spans 48 bases and is read in frame from base 1. At the junction V is shortened by 2 bases and J by 4 bases, with 14 bases in between.

Library prep was done by multiplex PCR. The sequencing machine was an Illumina HiSeq 4000. TCR beta libraries were built with iRepertoire HTBI primers and Arm-PCR amplification of CDR3 regions. PCR products were gel purified before sequencing. Per the original workflow: A total of fewer than 80 TRBV and some 15 TRBJ segments were identified across samples and were used for gene usage analysis of CDR3 amino acid clonotypes. Filtered high-quality paired reads were merged into contigs using COPE and FqMerger. BLAST was used to align contigs to IMGT TRBV, TRBD and TRBJ reference genes, with CDR3 defined following IMGT. Highly expanded clones were defined as clonotypes with a frequency above 0.1%. Repertoire diversity was measured by Shannon entropy, and V-J evenness by the Gini coefficient. Clonotypes shared by more than one individual were considered public. The raw public reads went through TCRdb reprocessing: fastp at Q25, MiXCR clone calling, in-frame beta chains kept. One record per CDR3 amino acid sequence lists the most common genes and DNA. TCRdb's processing, not the authors' own work, is the source of the V and J calls. For this sample the table gives 400,000 to 500,000 distinct CDR3 sequences, of which approximately 16% were detected only once. About 10% of the sample belongs to the ten largest clones.

This sample also appeared in a second study, on T cells in Graves' hyperthyroidism and ophthalmopathy. As the second study states: A patient counted as having stable Graves' hyperthyroidism if no progression to ophthalmopathy occurred over 18 months of follow-up. The hyperthyroidism patients were between 18 and 65 years old and newly diagnosed, with a disease duration of less than 2 months. The study excluded patients with uncontrolled infections, other autoimmune diseases, pregnancy or lactation. Diagnoses relied on clinical symptoms, serum thyroxine and TRAb, thyroid ultrasound and orbital computed tomography. The first round of RT-PCR for the TCR CDR3 was performed with the HTBI primer set and the Qiagen OneStep RT-PCR kit. Most expanded thyroid clonotypes (frequency above 0.001) were also found in blood, which suggests that blood repertoires may mirror thyroid immune responses. A model built on a 13 V-J signature distinguished ophthalmopathy from stable hyperthyroidism, reaching 85% to 90% sensitivity and around 82% specificity in cross-validation and 80%/75% in testing. In validation, the model predicted progression to ophthalmopathy a median of roughly 6.5 months before onset, with roughly 68% sensitivity and 72.22% specificity. To identify TCR V-J signatures that set the groups apart, the researchers used a discovery cohort of 100 or so patients, made up of under 45 with Graves' ophthalmopathy and about 55 with stable Graves' hyperthyroidism. Whether ophthalmopathy could be predicted prospectively was tested in an independent validation cohort made up of approximately 19 hyperthyroidism patients plus 17 patients who later progressed to ophthalmopathy. The roughly 100 discovery patients were randomly split 7:3 into training and test sets. The study also compared thyroid tissue and blood T-cell repertoires from 6 or 7 Graves' hyperthyroidism patients. After sampling, hyperthyroidism patients received methimazole starting at 30 mg daily, and ophthalmopathy patients received high-dose intravenous methylprednisolone. The libraries were constructed in a second round of multiplex PCR and then size-selected and purified. Libraries were sequenced paired-end with 100 bp reads on an Illumina HiSeq2000. SOAPnuke was used to process the raw data, throwing out any read that contained adapters or uncalled bases, had a mean Phred below 15, or lacked an exact constant-primer or identifier match. High-quality paired reads were merged using COPE v1.2.5, and each unique nucleotide sequence was defined as a clonotype. MiTCR v1.1 was used to align clonotypes to the IMGT TRBV, TRBD and TRBJ reference segments. Only V-J combinations with frequency above 0.0001, covering about 99% of repertoires, were analysed. The TCS score was defined as F50 (clonal expansion) divided by E x V (chaos), with BLOSUM62-based TCRdist calculated between CDR3 peptides within each V-J. Welch's t-statistics and random forest reduced roughly 530 V-J features to fewer than 15, which were used in a naive Bayes classifier (R e1071). Sample size was not statistically predetermined, and blinding of investigators to group allocation was not performed. According to the paper, TCR Vbeta CDR3 sequencing was carried out on approximately 140 peripheral blood samples, which came from around 43 ophthalmopathy, around 75 hyperthyroidism and about 17 progressor patients.

The chain couples TRBV2 to TRBJ2-2; TRBD1 could be the D gene, as 6 bases match. This receptor was identified in a woman in her thirties with Graves disease. Donor details come from another sample of the same person, matched by shared clones. The sequencing used peripheral blood mononuclear cells (PBMCs), collected at new diagnosis, from a patient treated with antithyroid drugs. The DNA sequence is TGTGCCAGCAGTGAATTCGCGTTGGGGGCCACCGGGGAGCTGTTTTTT. Its protein reads: CASSEFALGATGELFF.